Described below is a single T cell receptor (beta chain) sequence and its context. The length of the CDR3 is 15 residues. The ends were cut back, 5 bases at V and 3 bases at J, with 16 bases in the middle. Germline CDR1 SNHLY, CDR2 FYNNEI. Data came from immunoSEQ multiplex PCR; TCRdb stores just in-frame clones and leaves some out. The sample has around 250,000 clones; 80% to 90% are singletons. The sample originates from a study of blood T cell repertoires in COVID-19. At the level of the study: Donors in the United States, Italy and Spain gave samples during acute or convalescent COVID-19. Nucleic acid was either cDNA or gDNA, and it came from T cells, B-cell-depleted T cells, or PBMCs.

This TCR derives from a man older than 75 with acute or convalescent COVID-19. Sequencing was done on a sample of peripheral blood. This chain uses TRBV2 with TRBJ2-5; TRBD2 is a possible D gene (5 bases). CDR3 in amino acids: CASSLSGGRKETQYF. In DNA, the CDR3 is TGTGCCAGCAGTCTAAGCGGTGGACGGAAAGAGACCCAGTACTTC.